Only one count was recorded for the clone carrying this T cell receptor beta chain. The antigen is undetermined. This specimen belongs to a study of T cell responses to AZD1222 COVID-19 vaccine. Broader study findings: Repertoire collection took place solely once the T cell response had peaked. With two AZD1222 doses given, Spike-specific TCR breadth and depth both rose. Donor demographics were predominantly white British with a female majority; clonal diversity may be underestimated.

The method was immunoSEQ multiplex PCR; TCRdb's version includes in-frame clones alone and lacks a portion of them. This sample has some 200,000 clones, with about 94% found just once. Germline assignment: CDR1 MDHEN and CDR2 SYDVKM. The CDR3 covers 15 residues. V was clipped by 2 bases and J by 8 bases; unmatched bases: 6. This clonotype originated in an adult who received the MenACWY meningococcal vaccine as a control. This specimen consisted of peripheral blood, obtained 28 days after the second dose of the MenACWY control vaccine. The chain recombines TRBV28 with TRBJ2-1; 10 bases fit TRBD1. The CDR3 reads CASSLPGTGADEQFF. DNA of the CDR3: TGTGCCAGCAGTTTACCTGGGACAGGGGCAGATGAGCAGTTCTTC.